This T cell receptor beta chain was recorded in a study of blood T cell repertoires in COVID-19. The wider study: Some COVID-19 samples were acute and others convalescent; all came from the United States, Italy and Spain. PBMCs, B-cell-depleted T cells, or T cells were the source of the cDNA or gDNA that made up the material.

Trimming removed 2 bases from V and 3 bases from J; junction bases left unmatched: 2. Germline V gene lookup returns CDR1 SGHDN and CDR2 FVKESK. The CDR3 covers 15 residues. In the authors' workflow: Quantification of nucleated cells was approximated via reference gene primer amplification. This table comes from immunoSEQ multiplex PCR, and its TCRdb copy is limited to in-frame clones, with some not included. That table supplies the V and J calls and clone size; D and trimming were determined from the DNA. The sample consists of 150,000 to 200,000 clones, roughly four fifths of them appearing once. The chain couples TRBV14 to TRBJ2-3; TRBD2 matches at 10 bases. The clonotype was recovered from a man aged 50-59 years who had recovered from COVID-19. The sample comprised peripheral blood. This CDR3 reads CASSQLAGATDTQYF. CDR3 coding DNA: TGTGCCAGCAGCCAACTAGCGGGAGCTACAGATACGCAGTATTTT.